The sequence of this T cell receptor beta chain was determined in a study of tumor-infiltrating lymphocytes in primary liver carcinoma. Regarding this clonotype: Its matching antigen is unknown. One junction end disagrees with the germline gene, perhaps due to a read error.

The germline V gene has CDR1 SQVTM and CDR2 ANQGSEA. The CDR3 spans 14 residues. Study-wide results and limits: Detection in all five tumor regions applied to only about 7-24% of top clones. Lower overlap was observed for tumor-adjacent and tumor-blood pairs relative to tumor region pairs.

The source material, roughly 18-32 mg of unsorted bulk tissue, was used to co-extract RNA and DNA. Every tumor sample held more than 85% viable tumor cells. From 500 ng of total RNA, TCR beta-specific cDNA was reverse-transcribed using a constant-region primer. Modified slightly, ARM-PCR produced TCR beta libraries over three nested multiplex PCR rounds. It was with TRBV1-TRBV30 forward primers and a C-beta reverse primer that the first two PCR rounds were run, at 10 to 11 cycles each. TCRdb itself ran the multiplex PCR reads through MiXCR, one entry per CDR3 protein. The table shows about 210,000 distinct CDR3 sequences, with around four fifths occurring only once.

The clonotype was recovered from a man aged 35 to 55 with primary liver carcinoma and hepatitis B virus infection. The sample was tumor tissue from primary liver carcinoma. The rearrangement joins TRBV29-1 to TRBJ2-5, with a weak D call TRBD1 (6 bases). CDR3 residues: CCVGNGQSQETQYF. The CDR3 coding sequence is TGCTGCGTTGGCAACGGACAGAGCCAAGAGACCCAGTACTTC.